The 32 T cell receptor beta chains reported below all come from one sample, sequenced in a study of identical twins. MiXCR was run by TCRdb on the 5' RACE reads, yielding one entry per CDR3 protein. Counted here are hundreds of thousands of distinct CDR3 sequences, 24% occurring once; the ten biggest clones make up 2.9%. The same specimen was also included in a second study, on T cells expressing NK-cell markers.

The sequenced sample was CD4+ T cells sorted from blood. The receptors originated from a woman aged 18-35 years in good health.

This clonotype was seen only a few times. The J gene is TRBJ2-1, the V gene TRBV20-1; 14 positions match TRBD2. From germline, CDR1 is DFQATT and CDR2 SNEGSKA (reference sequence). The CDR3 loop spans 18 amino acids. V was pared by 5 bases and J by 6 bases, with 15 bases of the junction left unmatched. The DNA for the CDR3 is TGCAGTGCTTCACCGGGACTAGCGGGGGTTGTCGTCGGCAATGAGCAGTTCTTC. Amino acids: CSASPGLAGVVVGNEQFF.

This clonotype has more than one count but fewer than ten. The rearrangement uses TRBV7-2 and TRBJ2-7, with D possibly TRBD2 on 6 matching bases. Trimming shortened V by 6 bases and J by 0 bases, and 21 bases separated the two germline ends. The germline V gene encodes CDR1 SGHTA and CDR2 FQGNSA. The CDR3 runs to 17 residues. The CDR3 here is CASSSRLDRLPSYEQYF. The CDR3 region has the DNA TGTGCCAGCAGTTCCCGACTAGATCGGCTGCCCTCCTACGAGCAGTACTTC.

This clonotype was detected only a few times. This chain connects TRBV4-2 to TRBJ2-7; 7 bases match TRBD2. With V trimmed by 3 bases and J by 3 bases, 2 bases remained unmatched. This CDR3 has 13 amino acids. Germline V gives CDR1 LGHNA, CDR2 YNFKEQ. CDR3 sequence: CASSQLAGYEQYF. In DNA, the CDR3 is TGTGCCAGCAGCCAGTTAGCGGGCTACGAGCAGTACTTC.

This chain's CDR3 is CASRVGQGLASNEQFF. DNA for the CDR3: TGCGCCAGCAGAGTAGGACAGGGACTAGCAAGTAATGAGCAGTTCTTC. The chain recombines TRBV5-1 with TRBJ2-1; possible D gene TRBD2, 9 bases. Trimming cost V 5 bases and J 7 bases, with 22 bases left between them. CDR1 is SGHRS and CDR2 is YFSETQ in the germline V gene. This CDR3 has 16 amino acids. Drawing the rest from reference TRBV5-1 and TRBJ2-1, the complete variable domain is KAGVTQTPRYLIKTRGQQVTLSCSPISGHRSVSWYQQTPGQGLQFLFEYFSETQRNKGNFPGRFSGRQFSNSRSEMNVSTLELGDSALYLCASRVGQGLASNEQFFGPGTRLTVL.

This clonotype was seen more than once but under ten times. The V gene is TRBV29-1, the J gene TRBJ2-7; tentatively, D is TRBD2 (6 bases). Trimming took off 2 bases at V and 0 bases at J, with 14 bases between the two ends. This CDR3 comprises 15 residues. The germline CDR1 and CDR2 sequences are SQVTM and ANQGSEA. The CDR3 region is CSVEINGRFSYEQYF. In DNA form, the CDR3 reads TGCAGCGTTGAAATTAACGGGAGATTCTCCTACGAGCAGTACTTC.

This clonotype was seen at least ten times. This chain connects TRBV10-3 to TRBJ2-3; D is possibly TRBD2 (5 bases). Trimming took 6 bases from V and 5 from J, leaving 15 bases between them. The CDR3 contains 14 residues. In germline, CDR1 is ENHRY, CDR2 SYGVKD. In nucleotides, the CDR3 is TGTGCCATCAGATCTCAAACCCGGGGAGATACGCAGTATTTT. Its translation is CAIRSQTRGDTQYF.

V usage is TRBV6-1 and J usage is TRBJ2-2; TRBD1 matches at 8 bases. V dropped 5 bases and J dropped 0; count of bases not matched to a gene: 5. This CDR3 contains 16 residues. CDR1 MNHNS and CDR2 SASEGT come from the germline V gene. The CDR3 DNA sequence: TGTGCCAGCAGTCATGGACAGGGAGCGAACACCGGGGAGCTGTTTTTT. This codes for CASSHGQGANTGELFF.

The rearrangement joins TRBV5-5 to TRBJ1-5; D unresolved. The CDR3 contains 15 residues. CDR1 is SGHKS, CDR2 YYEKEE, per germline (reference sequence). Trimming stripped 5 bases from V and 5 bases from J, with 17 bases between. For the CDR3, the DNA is TGTGCCAGCAGTAGGGTCCTGGGTACGGATCAGCCCCAGCATTTT. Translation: CASSRVLGTDQPQHF.

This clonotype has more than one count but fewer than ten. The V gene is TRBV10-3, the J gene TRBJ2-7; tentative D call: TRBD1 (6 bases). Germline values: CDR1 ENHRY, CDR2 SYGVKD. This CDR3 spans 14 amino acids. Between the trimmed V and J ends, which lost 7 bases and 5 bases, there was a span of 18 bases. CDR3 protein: CAINQTGIPNEQYF. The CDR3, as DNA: TGTGCCATCAATCAGACAGGTATCCCCAACGAGCAGTACTTC.

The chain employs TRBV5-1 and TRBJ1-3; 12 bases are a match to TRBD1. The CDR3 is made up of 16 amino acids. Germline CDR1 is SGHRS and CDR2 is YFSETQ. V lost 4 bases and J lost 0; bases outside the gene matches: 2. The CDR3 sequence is CASSPGQGASGNTIYF. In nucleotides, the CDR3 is TGCGCCAGCAGCCCGGGACAGGGGGCCTCTGGAAACACCATATATTTT.

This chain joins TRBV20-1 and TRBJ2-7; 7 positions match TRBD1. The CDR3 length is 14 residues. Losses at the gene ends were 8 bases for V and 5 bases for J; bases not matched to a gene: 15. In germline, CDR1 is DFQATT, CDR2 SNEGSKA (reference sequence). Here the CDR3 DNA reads TGCAGTCTGGCCTCCTCGGGACAGTTGAACGAGCAGTACTTC. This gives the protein CSLASSGQLNEQYF.

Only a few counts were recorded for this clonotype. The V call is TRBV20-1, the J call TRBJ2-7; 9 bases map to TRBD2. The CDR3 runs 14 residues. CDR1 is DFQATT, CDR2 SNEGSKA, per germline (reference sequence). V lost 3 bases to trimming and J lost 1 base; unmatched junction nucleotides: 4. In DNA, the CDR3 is TGCAGTGCTAGCCCTAGCGGGAAGTCCTACGAGCAGTACTTC. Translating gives CSASPSGKSYEQYF.

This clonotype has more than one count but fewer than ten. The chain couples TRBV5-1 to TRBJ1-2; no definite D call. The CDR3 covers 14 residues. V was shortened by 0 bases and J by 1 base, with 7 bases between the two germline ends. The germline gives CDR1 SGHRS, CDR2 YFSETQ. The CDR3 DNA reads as TGCGCCAGCAGCTTGGTTGCGGGTAACTATGGCTACACCTTC. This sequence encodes CASSLVAGNYGYTF.

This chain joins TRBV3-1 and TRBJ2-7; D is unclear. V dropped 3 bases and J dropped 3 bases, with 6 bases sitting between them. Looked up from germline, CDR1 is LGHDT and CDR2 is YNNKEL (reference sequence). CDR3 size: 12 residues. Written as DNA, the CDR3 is TGTGCCAGCAGCCACCCAAGCTACGAGCAGTACTTC. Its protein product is CASSHPSYEQYF.

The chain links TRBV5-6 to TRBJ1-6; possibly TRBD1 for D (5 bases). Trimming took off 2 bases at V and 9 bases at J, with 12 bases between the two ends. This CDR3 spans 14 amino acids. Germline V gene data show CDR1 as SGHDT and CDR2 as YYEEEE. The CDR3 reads CASSFTGGSSPLHF. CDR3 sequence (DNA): TGTGCCAGCAGCTTCACCGGGGGTAGTTCACCCCTCCACTTT. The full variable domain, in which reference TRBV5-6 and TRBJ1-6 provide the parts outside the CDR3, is DAGVTQSPTHLIKTRGQQVTLRCSPKSGHDTVSWYQQALGQGPQFIFQYYEEEERQRGNFPDRFSGHQFPNYSSELNVNALLLGDSALYLCASSFTGGSSPLHFGNGTRLTVT.

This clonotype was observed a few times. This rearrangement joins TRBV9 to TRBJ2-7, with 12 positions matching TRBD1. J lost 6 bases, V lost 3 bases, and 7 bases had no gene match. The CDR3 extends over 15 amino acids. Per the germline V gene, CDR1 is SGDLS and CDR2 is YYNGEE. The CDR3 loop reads CASSAGTGGYSEQYF. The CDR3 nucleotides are TGTGCCAGCAGCGCCGGGACAGGGGGCTATAGCGAGCAGTACTTC.

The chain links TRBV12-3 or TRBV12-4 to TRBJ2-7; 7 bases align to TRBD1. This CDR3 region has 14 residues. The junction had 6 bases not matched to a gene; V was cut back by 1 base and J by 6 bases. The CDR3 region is CASSLGTGYAEQYF. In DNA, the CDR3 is TGTGCCAGCAGTTTAGGGACAGGTTACGCCGAGCAGTACTTC.

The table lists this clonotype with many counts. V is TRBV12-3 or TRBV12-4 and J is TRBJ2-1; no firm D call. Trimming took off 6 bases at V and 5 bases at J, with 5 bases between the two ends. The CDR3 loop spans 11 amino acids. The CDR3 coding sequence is TGTGCCAGCAGCTTCCACAATGAGCAGTTCTTC. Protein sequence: CASSFHNEQFF.

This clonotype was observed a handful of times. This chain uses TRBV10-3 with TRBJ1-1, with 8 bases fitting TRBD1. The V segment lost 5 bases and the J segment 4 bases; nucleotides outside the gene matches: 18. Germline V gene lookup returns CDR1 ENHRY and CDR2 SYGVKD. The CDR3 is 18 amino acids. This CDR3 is CAISRTGFALVGSTEAFF. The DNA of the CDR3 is TGTGCCATCAGTAGGACAGGGTTCGCTCTAGTGGGGAGCACTGAAGCTTTCTTT.

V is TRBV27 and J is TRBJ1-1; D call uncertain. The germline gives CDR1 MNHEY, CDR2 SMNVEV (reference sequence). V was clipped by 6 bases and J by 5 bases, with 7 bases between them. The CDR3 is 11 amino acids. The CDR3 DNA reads TGTGCCAGCAGCCGGTGGACTGAAGCTTTCTTT. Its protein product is CASSRWTEAFF.

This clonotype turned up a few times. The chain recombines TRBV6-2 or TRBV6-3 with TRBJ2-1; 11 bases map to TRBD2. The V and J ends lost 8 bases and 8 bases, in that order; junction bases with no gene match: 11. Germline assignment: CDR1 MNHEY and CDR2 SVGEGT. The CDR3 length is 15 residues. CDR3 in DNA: TGTGCCAGCGAGGGGGGTACTAGCGGGAGTTATGAGCAGTTCTTC. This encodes CASEGGTSGSYEQFF.

CDR3 nucleotides: TGTGCCAGCAGCCAAGATCTGGGACAAGCTTACGGGGAGCTGTTTTTT. Translated, it gives CASSQDLGQAYGELFF. This chain joins TRBV14 and TRBJ2-2, with TRBD1 as a possible D gene (6 bases). CDR3 length equals 16 residues. The germline V gene encodes CDR1 SGHDN and CDR2 FVKESK. Trimming left V 0 bases short and J 7 bases short, with 15 bases between.

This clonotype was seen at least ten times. CDR3 bases: TGTGCCAGCAGCCTTACTTTCTTCGAGGACGAGCAGTACTTC. Translated, it gives CASSLTFFEDEQYF. The chain employs TRBV6-5 and TRBJ2-7; D not certain. Germline loops: CDR1 MNHEY, CDR2 SVGAGI. There are 14 residues in the CDR3. The V end was cut by 6 bases, the J end by 5 bases, with 17 bases between.

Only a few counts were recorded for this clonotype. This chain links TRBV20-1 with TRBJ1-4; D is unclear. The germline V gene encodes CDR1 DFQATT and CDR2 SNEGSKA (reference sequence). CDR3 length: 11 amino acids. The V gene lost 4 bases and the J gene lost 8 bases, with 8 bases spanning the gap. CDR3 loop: CSATSSEKLFF. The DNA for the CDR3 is TGCAGTGCTACCTCGAGCGAAAAACTGTTTTTT.

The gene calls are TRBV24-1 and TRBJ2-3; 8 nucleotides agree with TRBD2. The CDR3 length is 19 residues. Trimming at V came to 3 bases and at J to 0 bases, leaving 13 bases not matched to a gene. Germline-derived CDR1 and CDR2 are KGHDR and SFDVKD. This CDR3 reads CATSDPRAGGAASTDTQYF. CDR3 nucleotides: TGTGCCACCAGTGATCCCCGGGCGGGGGGTGCCGCTAGCACAGATACGCAGTATTTT.

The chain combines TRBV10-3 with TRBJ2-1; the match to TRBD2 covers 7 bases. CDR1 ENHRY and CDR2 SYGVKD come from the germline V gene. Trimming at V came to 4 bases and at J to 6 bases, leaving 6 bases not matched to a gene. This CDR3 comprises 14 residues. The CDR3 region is CAISGREEANEQFF. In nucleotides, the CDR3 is TGTGCCATCAGTGGTCGGGAGGAGGCCAATGAGCAGTTCTTC.

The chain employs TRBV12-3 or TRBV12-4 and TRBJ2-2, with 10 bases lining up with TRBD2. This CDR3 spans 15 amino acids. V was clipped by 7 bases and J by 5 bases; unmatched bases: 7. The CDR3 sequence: CASTITSGITGELFF. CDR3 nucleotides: TGTGCCAGCACCATAACTAGCGGGATTACCGGGGAGCTGTTTTTT.

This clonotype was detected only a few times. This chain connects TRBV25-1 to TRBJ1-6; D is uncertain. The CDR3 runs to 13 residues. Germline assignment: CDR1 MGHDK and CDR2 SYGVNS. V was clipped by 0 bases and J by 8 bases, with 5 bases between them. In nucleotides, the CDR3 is TGTGCCAGCAGTGAATATGGAGATTCACCCCTCCACTTT. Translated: CASSEYGDSPLHF.

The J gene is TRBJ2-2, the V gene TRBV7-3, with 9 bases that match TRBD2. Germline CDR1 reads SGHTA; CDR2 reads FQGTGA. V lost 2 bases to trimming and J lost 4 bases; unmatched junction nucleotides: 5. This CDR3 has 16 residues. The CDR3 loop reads CASSLAGLASTGELFF. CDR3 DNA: TGTGCCAGCAGCTTAGCGGGACTAGCTTCCACCGGGGAGCTGTTTTTT.

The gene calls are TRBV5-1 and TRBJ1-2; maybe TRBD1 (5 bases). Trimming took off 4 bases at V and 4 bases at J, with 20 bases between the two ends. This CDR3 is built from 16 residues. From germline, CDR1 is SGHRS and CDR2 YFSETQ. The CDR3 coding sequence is TGCGCCAGCAGCCCAGGACAAGGACGGGGAATCTATGGCTACACCTTC. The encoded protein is CASSPGQGRGIYGYTF.

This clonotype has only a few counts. The CDR3 here is CASNPGGANVLTF. The CDR3 nucleotides are TGCGCCAGCAACCCTGGGGGGGCCAACGTCCTGACTTTC. The chain joins TRBV5-1 to TRBJ2-6; D ambiguous. Per germline, CDR1 SGHRS and CDR2 YFSETQ. The V gene lost 6 bases and the J gene lost 4 bases, with 8 bases spanning the gap. The CDR3 extends over 13 amino acids.

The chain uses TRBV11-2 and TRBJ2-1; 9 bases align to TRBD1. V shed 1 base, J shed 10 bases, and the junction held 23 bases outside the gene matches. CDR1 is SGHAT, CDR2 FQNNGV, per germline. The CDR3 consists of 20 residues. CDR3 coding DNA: TGTGCCAGCAGCTTAGGTGTCCGGGGATCCGGGACAGGGTATTCACTCGAGCAGTTCTTC. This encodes CASSLGVRGSGTGYSLEQFF.